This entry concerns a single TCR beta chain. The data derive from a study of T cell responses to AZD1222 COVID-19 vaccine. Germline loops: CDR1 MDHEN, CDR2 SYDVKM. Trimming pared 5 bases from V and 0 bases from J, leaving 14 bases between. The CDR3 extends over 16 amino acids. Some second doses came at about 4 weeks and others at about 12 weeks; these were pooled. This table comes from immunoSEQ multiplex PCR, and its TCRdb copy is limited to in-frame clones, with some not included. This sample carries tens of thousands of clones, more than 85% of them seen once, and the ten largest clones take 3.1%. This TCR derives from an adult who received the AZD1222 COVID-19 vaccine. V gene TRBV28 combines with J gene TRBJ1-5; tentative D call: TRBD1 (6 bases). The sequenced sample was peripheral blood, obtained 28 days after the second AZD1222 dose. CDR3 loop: CASSSITGYSNQPQHF. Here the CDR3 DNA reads TGTGCCAGCAGTAGTATTACAGGGTATAGCAATCAGCCCCAGCATTTT.